This T cell receptor beta chain was documented in a study of blood T cell repertoires in COVID-19. Study-wide background: PBMCs, B-cell-depleted T cells, or T cells were the source of the cDNA or gDNA that made up the material.

As processed by the authors: How many nucleated cells were present was estimated from reference gene primer amplification. Sequencing was performed with immunoSEQ multiplex PCR; in TCRdb, only in-frame clones are kept and a portion is missing. The DNA gave D and trimming, while V, J and clone size come from that table. The sample shows some 96,000 clones, roughly nine tenths of them seen only once. The CDR3 is made up of 15 amino acids. Trimming at V came to 3 bases and at J to 5 bases, leaving 6 bases not matched to a gene. Germline V lookup: CDR1 LNHDA, CDR2 SQIVND (reference sequence). Sequenced sample: peripheral blood. V usage is TRBV19 and J usage is TRBJ1-2; the match to TRBD1 covers 10 bases. The receptor's source is a man between 25 and 39 years old in a cohort sampled during active COVID-19. The CDR3, as DNA: TGTGCCAGTAGTATTCTGGGACAGGGGTCTTATGGCTACACCTTC. It encodes CASSILGQGSYGYTF.